The 27 T cell receptor beta chains in this list originate from one sample, sequenced in a study of cytomegalovirus exposure and HLA in healthy donors. Clones were read by immunoSEQ multiplex PCR, and TCRdb kept only the in-frame ones, dropping some. The repertoire holds 170,000 or so clones, with approximately 81% as singletons. The sample consisted of PBMCs. The receptors derive from a man aged 18-30 years in good health and CMV-seropositive.

The chain carries TRBV5-1 and TRBJ2-5; D is perhaps TRBD1 (5 bases). The germline gives CDR1 SGHRS, CDR2 YFSETQ. The length of the CDR3 is 16 residues. Deletions cut 0 bases from V and 1 base from J, with 13 bases between. The CDR3 nucleotides read TGCGCCAGCAGCTTGGCTATATCCCAGGGCCAAGAGACCCAGTACTTC. Translating it yields CASSLAISQGQETQYF.

For the CDR3, the DNA is TGTGCCAGCAGGAATCTAGCGGGGGGGCGGGACATTCAGTACTTC. As protein: CASRNLAGGRDIQYF. The chain recombines TRBV6-1 with TRBJ2-4; 12 nucleotides align to TRBD2. Per the germline V gene, CDR1 is MNHNS and CDR2 is SASEGT. Trimming at V came to 6 bases and at J to 8 bases, leaving 8 bases not matched to a gene. The CDR3 spans 15 residues.

As for this clone: One end of the junction fails to match germline, which may point to a read error. The CDR3 loop is CATSAGGANVLTF. The CDR3 nucleotides read TGTGCCACCAGCGCGGGAGGGGCCAACGTCCTGACTTTC. The rearrangement links TRBV7-2 to TRBJ2-6, with TRBD2 as a possible D gene (6 bases). The CDR3 has 13 residues. Germline CDR1 and CDR2: SGHTA and FQGNSA.

This clone was picked up a small number of times. The chain combines TRBV10-1 with TRBJ2-1; the match to TRBD1 covers 10 bases. Germline lookup yields CDR1 WNHNN and CDR2 SYGVQD (reference sequence). The CDR3 spans 16 residues. The ends lost 6 bases at V and 0 bases at J; junction bases unmatched: 5. CDR3 residues: CASSRDRGSSYNEQFF. The CDR3 DNA reads TGCGCCAGCAGCCGGGACAGGGGCAGCTCCTACAATGAGCAGTTCTTC.

The gene calls are TRBV2 and TRBJ2-5; 10 positions agree with TRBD1. Trimming removed 6 bases from V and 5 bases from J; junction bases left unmatched: 12. Germline V gene data show CDR1 as SNHLY and CDR2 as FYNNEI. The CDR3 has 16 amino acids. In nucleotides, the CDR3 is TGTGCCAGCAGATTTCGGACAGGGGGTGGAGGGGAGACCCAGTACTTC. This gives the protein CASRFRTGGGGETQYF.

The chain combines TRBV4-1 with TRBJ2-7; the match to TRBD2 covers 10 bases. This CDR3 spans 15 amino acids. CDR1 is MGHRA, CDR2 YSYEKL, per germline. Losses at the gene ends were 0 bases for V and 4 bases for J; bases not matched to a gene: 3. The chain's CDR3 is CASSQDKGLAYEQYF. The CDR3 DNA sequence: TGCGCCAGCAGCCAAGATAAGGGACTAGCGTACGAGCAGTACTTC.

This clone was seen just once. CDR3 sequence reads: CASSPSGRGANTGELFF. DNA for the CDR3: TGCGCCAGCAGCCCCTCAGGGCGGGGTGCGAACACCGGGGAGCTGTTTTTT. This chain joins TRBV4-1 and TRBJ2-2; a weak D match, TRBD2 (6 bases). Trimming pared 4 bases from V and 0 bases from J, leaving 15 bases between. CDR3 length: 17 amino acids. Germline loops: CDR1 MGHRA, CDR2 YSYEKL.

This clone appeared once. The gene calls are TRBV6-4 and TRBJ2-4; a weak D match, TRBD2 (6 bases). CDR1 MRHNA and CDR2 SNTAGT come from the germline V gene. Trimming shortened V by 2 bases and J by 0 bases, and 8 bases separated the two germline ends. This CDR3 has 15 residues. The CDR3 sequence: CASSDGEEAKNIQYF. CDR3 sequence (DNA): TGTGCCAGCAGTGACGGGGAGGAAGCCAAAAACATTCAGTACTTC.

CDR3: CASSLGAFTGNQPQHF. For the CDR3, the DNA is TGCGCCAGCAGCTTGGGGGCCTTCACGGGCAATCAGCCCCAGCATTTT. The V and J genes are TRBV5-1 and TRBJ1-5; unclear D gene. The length of the CDR3 is 16 residues. Germline CDR1 is SGHRS and CDR2 is YFSETQ. V was shortened by 0 bases and J by 2 bases, with 12 bases between the two germline ends.

The chain carries TRBV30 and TRBJ2-3; D is perhaps TRBD2 (6 bases). Trimming cost V 3 bases and J 1 base, with 11 bases left between them. This CDR3 region has 14 residues. Germline V CDR1 and CDR2: GTSNPN, SVGIG (reference sequence). The CDR3 loop reads CAWRSAGGTDTQYF. The DNA for the CDR3 is TGTGCCTGGAGATCAGCGGGTGGCACAGATACGCAGTATTTT.

This clone has a handful of counts. CDR3 sequence (DNA): TGTGCCAGCAGTATGGACAGGGCCAGCTCCTACGAGCAGTACTTC. Translated, it gives CASSMDRASSYEQYF. V and J are TRBV6-5 and TRBJ2-7; TRBD1 matches at 8 bases. Germline lookup yields CDR1 MNHEY and CDR2 SVGAGI. The ends lost 5 bases at V and 0 bases at J; junction bases unmatched: 6. The CDR3 is made up of 15 amino acids.

V is TRBV28 and J is TRBJ2-5; tentatively, D is TRBD1 (6 bases). Germline loops: CDR1 MDHEN, CDR2 SYDVKM. With 3 bases removed from V and 5 bases from J, the gap between germline ends came to 16 bases. The CDR3 consists of 15 residues. CDR3 DNA: TGTGCCAGCAGTTTGGGGGCAGGGGCGAAGGAGACCCAGTACTTC. The encoded protein is CASSLGAGAKETQYF.

The CDR3 bases are TGTGCCAGCAGTGACTCGGGGGATAGCACAGATACGCAGTATTTT. Translating gives CASSDSGDSTDTQYF. The V and J genes are TRBV6-1 and TRBJ2-3; TRBD2 might be the D (6 bases). V lost 3 bases and J 0 bases, leaving 10 bases between the germline ends. The CDR3 is 15 amino acids. Germline-derived CDR1 and CDR2 are MNHNS and SASEGT.

In this sample, this clone turned up a few times. The chain is built from TRBV29-1 and TRBJ1-1, with D unresolved. V lost 6 bases to trimming and J lost 0 bases, with 17 bases between them. There are 15 residues in the CDR3. Germline V gene data show CDR1 as SQVTM and CDR2 as ANQGSEA. The CDR3 coding sequence is TGCAGCGTCGGGTCGGGGTGGGGAATGAACACTGAAGCTTTCTTT. Amino acids: CSVGSGWGMNTEAFF. The entire variable domain, with the rest obtained from reference TRBV29-1 and TRBJ1-1, is as follows: SAVISQKPSRDICQRGTSLTIQCQVDSQVTMMFWYRQQPGQSLTLIATANQGSEATYESGFVIDKFPISRPNLTFSTLTVSNMSPEDSSIYLCSVGSGWGMNTEAFFGQGTRLTVV.

V gene TRBV2 combines with J gene TRBJ1-5; 8 bases are shared with TRBD1. J lost 4 bases, V lost 7 bases, and 9 bases had no gene match. The CDR3 is 15 residues long. Germline assignment: CDR1 SNHLY and CDR2 FYNNEI. The CDR3 DNA follows: TGTGCCAGCAAAAAGGGACAGGCCTATAATCAGCCCCAGCATTTT. Translated: CASKKGQAYNQPQHF.

This clone appeared once. V usage is TRBV2 and J usage is TRBJ1-4, with D possibly TRBD1 on 5 matching bases. The CDR3 sequence is 14 residues long. Germline CDR1 SNHLY, CDR2 FYNNEI. The V gene lost 8 bases and the J gene lost 8 bases, with 18 bases spanning the gap. CDR3 nucleotide sequence: TGTGCCAGCTGCTGGGGGGACCCACCCGAAAAACTGTTTTTT. It yields the protein CASCWGDPPEKLFF.

This rearrangement joins TRBV11-3 to TRBJ1-3; D remains unclear. Looked up from germline, CDR1 is SGHNT and CDR2 is YENEEA. The CDR3 spans 13 residues. Trimming pared 5 bases from V and 2 bases from J, leaving 7 bases between. The CDR3 nucleotides read TGTGCCAGCAGCAAGCCGCCTGGAAACACCATATATTTT. It codes for CASSKPPGNTIYF.

J is TRBJ1-1 and V is TRBV2, with a tentative D call TRBD1 (6 bases). CDR1 and CDR2 (germline): SNHLY, FYNNEI. V lost 3 bases and J lost 5, with 10 bases in between. CDR3 size: 13 residues. The CDR3, as DNA: TGTGCCAGCAGTGAGGGGGCGTTGACTGAAGCTTTCTTT. Protein: CASSEGALTEAFF.

The chain is built from TRBV5-5 and TRBJ2-1, with 12 bases identical to TRBD2. The V and J ends lost 0 bases and 7 bases, in that order; junction bases with no gene match: 2. Germline loops: CDR1 SGHKS, CDR2 YYEKEE (reference sequence). This CDR3 contains 15 residues. The DNA of the CDR3 is TGTGCCAGCAGCTTGGGACTAGCGGGAGTAAATGAGCAGTTCTTC. Its translation is CASSLGLAGVNEQFF. Together with reference TRBV5-5 and TRBJ2-1, the CDR3 gives the full variable domain: DAGVTQSPTHLIKTRGQQVTLRCSPISGHKSVSWYQQVLGQGPQFIFQYYEKEERGRGNFPDRFSARQFPNYSSELNVNALLLGDSALYLCASSLGLAGVNEQFFGPGTRLTVL.

The rearrangement uses TRBV2 and TRBJ1-5; 7 nucleotides match TRBD1. J gave up 5 bases and V 4 bases, and 5 bases lay outside the gene matches. The CDR3 has 14 residues. CDR1 is SNHLY, CDR2 FYNNEI, per germline. Written as DNA, the CDR3 is TGTGCCAGCAGTGGGGGACAGTCTTATCAGCCCCAGCATTTT. It translates to CASSGGQSYQPQHF.

This clone was recorded a few times. V and J are TRBV7-6 and TRBJ1-1, with D perhaps TRBD1 (6 bases). The CDR3 has 16 amino acids. Germline V gene sequence: CDR1 SGHVS, CDR2 FNYEAQ. V lost 2 bases and J 1 base, leaving 14 bases between the germline ends. In nucleotides, the CDR3 is TGTGCCAGCAGCTTAACAGATTGGGGGCCGAACACTGAAGCTTTCTTT. Amino acids: CASSLTDWGPNTEAFF.

V and J are TRBV27 and TRBJ2-1, with 12 bases fitting TRBD2. Germline CDR1 is MNHEY and CDR2 is SMNVEV (reference sequence). This CDR3 spans 18 amino acids. After removal of 3 bases from V and 5 bases from J, the junction contained 11 bases not matched to a gene. The CDR3 DNA sequence: TGTGCCAGCAGTTTCCTATCCGGACTAGCGGGGTATGACAATGAGCAGTTCTTC. Amino acids: CASSFLSGLAGYDNEQFF.

The chain joins TRBV19 to TRBJ2-7; TRBD1 matches at 10 bases. The germline V gene has CDR1 LNHDA and CDR2 SQIVND (reference sequence). CDR3 length: 15 amino acids. V lost 5 bases and J lost 2; bases outside the gene matches: 6. DNA for the CDR3: TGTGCCAGTAGTCCTGGGACAGGGGCCACCTACGAGCAGTACTTC. This encodes CASSPGTGATYEQYF.

The chain joins TRBV11-3 to TRBJ2-3; the D gene is possibly TRBD1 (6 bases). Per the germline V gene, CDR1 is SGHNT and CDR2 is YENEEA. V was trimmed by 1 base and J by 6 bases, leaving 11 bases between them. This CDR3 region has 14 residues. In nucleotides, the CDR3 is TGTGCCAGCAGCTTAGGGCCAGGGGCGGATACGCAGTATTTT. This sequence encodes CASSLGPGADTQYF.

The rearrangement links TRBV28 to TRBJ2-5; maybe TRBD2 (7 bases). CDR1 is MDHEN and CDR2 is SYDVKM in the germline V gene. There are 14 residues in the CDR3. Trimming stripped 7 bases from V and 5 bases from J, with 17 bases between. This CDR3 is CASTTGGPDETQYF. CDR3 DNA: TGTGCCAGCACTACGGGGGGCCCTGATGAGACCCAGTACTTC. Looking up the rest from reference TRBV28 and TRBJ2-5 gives the full variable domain: DVKVTQSSRYLVKRTGEKVFLECVQDMDHENMFWYRQDPGLGLRLIYFSYDVKMKEKGDIPEGYSVSREKKERFSLILESASTNQTSMYLCASTTGGPDETQYFGPGTRLLVL.

The chain employs TRBV4-1 and TRBJ1-5, with D maybe TRBD1 (6 bases). V was shortened by 2 bases and J by 3 bases, with 11 bases between the two germline ends. The CDR3 spans 15 residues. The germline gives CDR1 MGHRA, CDR2 YSYEKL. The CDR3 coding sequence is TGCGCCAGCAGCCAATGGGGGGGCGACAATCAGCCCCAGCATTTT. Its translation is CASSQWGGDNQPQHF.

There are a few counts of this clone. The V gene is TRBV27, the J gene TRBJ2-7, with a weak D call TRBD2 (6 bases). The CDR3 totals 14 residues. Germline V gene data show CDR1 as MNHEY and CDR2 as SMNVEV (reference sequence). V lost 2 bases and J 0 bases, leaving 8 bases between the germline ends. The CDR3 sequence is CASSLAGSSYEQYF. CDR3 coding DNA: TGTGCCAGCAGTTTAGCGGGAAGCTCCTACGAGCAGTACTTC.